The rows below give T cell receptor beta chains drawn from one sample of a study of cytomegalovirus exposure and HLA in healthy donors. Assay: immunoSEQ multiplex PCR; the TCRdb copy retains only in-frame clones and omits some. The profile covers fewer than 150,000 clones, with around three quarters appearing a single time and about 3.9% taken by the ten largest. Sequenced sample: PBMCs. Every receptor here comes from a human donor in good health. The CDR3 runs from the conserved cysteine through the conserved F or W. The D gene is left open where the match is weak. Some rows mark clone size as missing; the rest say once, few, many or name a class of expanded clone.

few | TRBJ1-2 | - | TRBV4-1 | CASSQGPACTF | TGCGCCAGCAGCCAAGGGCCTGCCTGCACCTTC
once | TRBJ2-5 | - | TRBV28 | CASSFWQQETQYF | TGTGCCAGCAGTTTCTGGCAGCAAGAGACCCAGTACTTC
- | TRBJ2-1 | - | TRBV29-1 | CSGRTVNEQFF | TGCAGCGGCCGGACAGTTAATGAGCAGTTCTTC
- | TRBJ1-6 | - | TRBV14 | CASSQDIRPLHF | TGTGCCAGCAGCCAAGATATTCGACCCCTCCACTTT
- | TRBJ2-2 | TRBD1 | TRBV6-1 | CASSWDSLTGELFF | TGTGCCAGCAGCTGGGACAGCCTAACCGGGGAGCTGTTTTTT
- | TRBJ2-3 | TRBD1 | TRBV6-1 | CASSERGRSTDTQYF | TGTGCCAGCAGTGAAAGGGGGCGGAGCACAGATACGCAGTATTTT
- | TRBJ1-5 | - | TRBV7-2 | CASSSALVQPQHF | TGTGCCAGCAGCTCGGCGCTAGTTCAGCCCCAGCATTTT
- | TRBJ2-5 | TRBD1 | TRBV11-3 | CASSRTGSETQYF | TGTGCCAGCAGCCGGACAGGTTCGGAGACCCAGTACTTC
- | TRBJ2-7 | TRBD1 | TRBV27 | CASSSLDRAYEQYF | TGTGCCAGCAGTTCGCTCGACAGGGCCTACGAGCAGTACTTC
- | TRBJ2-3 | - | TRBV7-2 | CASSNEFRADTQYF | TGTGCCAGCAGCAATGAATTTCGGGCAGATACGCAGTATTTT
- | TRBJ2-1 | - | TRBV4-1 | CASSQGLLAGPSYNEQFF | TGCGCCAGCAGCCAGGGCCTTTTGGCAGGTCCTTCCTACAATGAGCAGTTCTTC
- | TRBJ2-2 | TRBD2 | TRBV5-1 | CASSLIAGEGTGELFF | TGCGCCAGCAGCCTGATAGCGGGAGAGGGGACCGGGGAGCTGTTTTTT
once | TRBJ1-4 | - | TRBV4-1 | CATKPRGGPATNEKLFF | TGCGCCACCAAGCCTCGGGGGGGGCCTGCAACTAATGAAAAACTGTTTTTT
- | TRBJ1-1 | - | TRBV28 | CASSLMGPVGDTEAFF | TGTGCCAGCAGTTTAATGGGCCCAGTAGGGGACACTGAAGCTTTCTTT
- | TRBJ2-4 | - | TRBV11-2 | CASSLDLRSAHRGYF | TGTGCCAGCAGCTTAGACCTGAGATCAGCTCATCGGGGGTACTTC
- | TRBJ2-3 | - | TRBV9 | CASSSIEPRTDTQYF | TGTGCCAGCAGTTCGATCGAGCCCCGCACAGATACGCAGTATTTT
- | TRBJ2-5 | TRBD1 | TRBV11-1 | CASSLEGTGVETQYF | TGTGCCAGCAGCTTAGAAGGGACAGGGGTCGAGACCCAGTACTTC
- | TRBJ2-5 | - | TRBV19 | CASRGRGSVQETQYF | TGTGCCAGTAGAGGGAGGGGGTCGGTCCAAGAGACCCAGTACTTC
- | TRBJ1-4 | - | TRBV6-1 | CASRRKDGGLFF | TGTGCCAGCAGAAGGAAAGACGGGGGACTGTTTTTT
few | TRBJ2-7 | - | TRBV6-5 | CASSSPVDGEQYF | TGTGCCAGCAGTTCCCCTGTAGATGGCGAGCAGTACTTC